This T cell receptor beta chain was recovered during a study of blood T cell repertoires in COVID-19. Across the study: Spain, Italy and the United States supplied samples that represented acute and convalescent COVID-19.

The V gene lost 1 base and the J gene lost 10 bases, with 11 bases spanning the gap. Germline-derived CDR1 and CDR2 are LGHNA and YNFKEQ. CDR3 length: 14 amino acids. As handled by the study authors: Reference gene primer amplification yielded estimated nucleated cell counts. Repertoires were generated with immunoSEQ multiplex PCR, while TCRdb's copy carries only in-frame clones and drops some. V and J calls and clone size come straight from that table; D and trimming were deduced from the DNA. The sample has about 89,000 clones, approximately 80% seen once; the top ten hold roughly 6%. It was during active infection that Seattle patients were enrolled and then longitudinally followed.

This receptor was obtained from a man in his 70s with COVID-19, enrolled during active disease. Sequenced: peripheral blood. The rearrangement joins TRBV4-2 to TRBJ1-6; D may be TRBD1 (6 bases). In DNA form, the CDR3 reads TGTGCCAGCAGCCAAGCAGGGGAACACTCACCCCTCCACTTT. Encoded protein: CASSQAGEHSPLHF.